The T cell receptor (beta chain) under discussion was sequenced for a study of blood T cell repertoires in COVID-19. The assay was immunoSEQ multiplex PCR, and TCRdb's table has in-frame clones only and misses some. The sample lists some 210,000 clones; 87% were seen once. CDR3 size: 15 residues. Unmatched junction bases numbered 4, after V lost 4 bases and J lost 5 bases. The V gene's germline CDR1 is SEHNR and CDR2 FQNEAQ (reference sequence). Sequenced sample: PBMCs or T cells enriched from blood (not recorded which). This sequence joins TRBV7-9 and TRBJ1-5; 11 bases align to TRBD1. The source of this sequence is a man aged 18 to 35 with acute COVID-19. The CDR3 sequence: CASSSGTGGYQPQHF. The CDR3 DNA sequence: TGTGCCAGCAGCTCTGGGACAGGGGGTTATCAGCCCCAGCATTTT.